These 20 T cell receptor beta chains originate from one sample sequenced in a study of T cell repertoires in cytomegalovirus infection. Antigen specificity for these receptors is unknown. MiXCR, applied by TCRdb to the reads, yields one record per CDR3 protein. The repertoire holds 900,000 to 950,000 distinct CDR3 sequences, around 32% seen once, with about 14% in the top ten. The sequencing here drew on cultured CD8+ T cells from PBMCs, taken from culture after CMV antigen stimulation. The receptor source for this set is a human donor in good health (CMV status not recorded). Some clones in this sample may be carry-over from other donors' samples.

The chain recombines TRBV27 with TRBJ2-3; D perhaps matches TRBD2 (6 bases). The CDR3 runs 16 residues. Germline V gene data show CDR1 as MNHEY and CDR2 as SMNVEV (reference sequence). Between the trimmed V and J ends, which lost 5 bases and 3 bases, there was a span of 18 bases. The CDR3 spells CASSGGNNPGTDTQYF. The CDR3 DNA sequence: TGTGCCAGCAGTGGGGGGAACAACCCTGGAACAGATACGCAGTATTTT.

The table lists this clonotype with a few counts. One base away lies a much larger clone, so this may be a sequencing read error. This chain uses TRBV6-2 or TRBV6-3 with TRBJ1-2, with 9 bases that match TRBD1. The J segment lost 1 base and the V segment lost 7 bases, leaving 4 bases of the junction unmatched. Germline V CDR1 and CDR2: MNHEY, SVGEGT. The CDR3 is made up of 14 amino acids. CDR3 nucleotide sequence: TGTGCCAGCAACCCGACAGGGGGTAACTATGGCTACACCTTC. Translated, it gives CASNPTGGNYGYTF.

This clonotype was counted ten times or more. The chain has TRBV12-3 or TRBV12-4 and TRBJ2-5; 10 nucleotides align to TRBD2. The CDR3 sequence is 18 residues long. The junction had 11 bases not matched to a gene; V was cut back by 2 bases and J by 2 bases. The DNA for the CDR3 is TGTGCCAGCAGTTTAACCTCCGGGACTAGCGCAATTCAAGAGACCCAGTACTTC. Its protein is CASSLTSGTSAIQETQYF.

This clonotype was seen only a few times. The chain recombines TRBV4-1 with TRBJ2-1, with D perhaps TRBD1 or TRBD2 (5 bases each). Trimming stripped 3 bases from V and 9 bases from J, with 9 bases between. Germline V gene sequence: CDR1 MGHRA, CDR2 YSYEKL. This CDR3 is 12 amino acids long. CDR3 amino acids: CASSQPGGEQFF. CDR3 sequence (DNA): TGCGCCAGCAGCCAGCCTGGGGGTGAGCAGTTCTTC.

The chain employs TRBV10-3 and TRBJ2-3, with D perhaps TRBD1 (5 bases). The V end was cut by 3 bases, the J end by 0 bases, with 16 bases between. Germline CDR1 is ENHRY and CDR2 is SYGVKD. There are 17 residues in the CDR3. CDR3 DNA: TGTGCCATCAGTGAAGACAGTGGGGTAACTAGCACAGATACGCAGTATTTT. Protein: CAISEDSGVTSTDTQYF.

V usage is TRBV28 and J usage is TRBJ1-6; no clear D gene. The germline CDR1 and CDR2 sequences are MDHEN and SYDVKM. This CDR3 has 17 amino acids. Trimming pared 3 bases from V and 7 bases from J, leaving 19 bases between. CDR3 in DNA: TGTGCCAGCAGTTTTTCGAAGCTCTCCGCCCGGAATTCACCCCTCCACTTT. It codes for CASSFSKLSARNSPLHF.

CDR3 sequence: CASSEAGDLTDTQYF. The CDR3 nucleotides are TGTGCCAGCAGTGAGGCAGGGGACCTCACAGATACGCAGTATTTT. The chain recombines TRBV2 with TRBJ2-3, with a possible D match to TRBD1 (6 bases). V was trimmed by 3 bases and J by 2 bases, leaving 12 bases between them. The germline CDR1 and CDR2 sequences are SNHLY and FYNNEI. CDR3 size: 15 residues.

A few counts support this clonotype. This sequence joins TRBV2 and TRBJ1-2; D not certain. V gave up 5 bases and J gave up 7 bases, with 11 bases separating them. Germline-derived CDR1 and CDR2 are SNHLY and FYNNEI. The CDR3 is 12 amino acids. CDR3 in DNA: TGTGCCAGCAGTTCCCACGCCCTTGGCTACACCTTC. Translating gives CASSSHALGYTF.

In DNA, the CDR3 is TGTGCCAGCAGACGTGGGGACAGAGTACCTGAAGCTTTCTTT. It is translated as CASRRGDRVPEAFF. The chain uses TRBV7-4 and TRBJ1-1, with 7 bases that match TRBD1. Germline trimming cut 6 bases from V and 6 bases from J; bases unmatched to any gene: 10. The CDR3 is made up of 14 amino acids. The germline V gene has CDR1 SGHVT and CDR2 SQSDAQ. Using reference TRBV7-4 and TRBJ1-1 for the parts outside the CDR3, the full variable domain is GAGVSQSPRYKVAKRGRDVALRCDSISGHVTLYWYRQTLGQGSEVLTYSQSDAQRDKSGRPSGRFSAERPERSVSTLKIQRTEQGDSAVYLCASRRGDRVPEAFFGQGTRLTVV.

The chain carries TRBV28 and TRBJ1-1; D not resolved. CDR1 and CDR2 from the germline V gene are MDHEN and SYDVKM. This CDR3 spans 12 amino acids. Trimming removed 2 bases at V and 4 bases at J, with 5 bases between. The CDR3 loop reads CASSLVFTEAFF. CDR3 DNA: TGTGCCAGCAGTTTAGTGTTCACTGAAGCTTTCTTT.

This chain connects TRBV29-1 to TRBJ2-5; D not certain. This CDR3 spans 15 amino acids. Germline CDR1 SQVTM, CDR2 ANQGSEA. V dropped 0 bases and J dropped 4 bases, with 15 bases sitting between them. The CDR3 reads CSVEDHLLDPETQYF. CDR3 bases: TGCAGCGTTGAAGATCATCTTCTTGACCCAGAGACCCAGTACTTC. The whole variable domain, filled in from reference TRBV29-1 and TRBJ2-5, reads SAVISQKPSRDICQRGTSLTIQCQVDSQVTMMFWYRQQPGQSLTLIATANQGSEATYESGFVIDKFPISRPNLTFSTLTVSNMSPEDSSIYLCSVEDHLLDPETQYFGPGTRLLVL.

The chain combines TRBV6-6 with TRBJ1-3; TRBD1 agrees at 7 bases. The CDR3 extends over 17 amino acids. The germline CDR1 and CDR2 sequences are MNHNY and SVGAGI (reference sequence). After removal of 0 bases from V and 4 bases from J, the junction contained 9 bases not matched to a gene. The CDR3, as DNA: TGTGCCAGCAGTTACTCGAGGAGATACAGGGGAGGAAACACCATATATTTT. Its translation is CASSYSRRYRGGNTIYF.

The CDR3: CASSLSSSGVGGDTQYF. CDR3 coding DNA: TGTGCCAGCAGTTTAAGTTCTAGCGGGGTGGGAGGAGATACGCAGTATTTT. V usage is TRBV12-3 or TRBV12-4 and J usage is TRBJ2-3; TRBD2 aligns across 9 bases. The junction had 11 bases not matched to a gene; V was cut back by 2 bases and J by 5 bases. The CDR3 consists of 17 residues.

Turning to this clonotype: This may come from a read error, since a much larger clone is one base off. The chain is built from TRBV7-2 and TRBJ1-6, with 8 bases matching TRBD1. CDR1 and CDR2 from the germline V gene are SGHTA and FQGNSA. The CDR3 is made up of 14 amino acids. DNA for the CDR3: TGTGCCATCAGCTTCGGACAGGGTAATTCACCCCTCCACTTT. It encodes CAISFGQGNSPLHF.

The J gene is TRBJ2-1, the V gene TRBV20-1, with D possibly matching TRBD2 (6 bases). Germline-derived CDR1 and CDR2 are DFQATT and SNEGSKA (reference sequence). The CDR3 is 13 residues long. V dropped 6 bases and J dropped 7 bases, with 16 bases sitting between them. As DNA, the CDR3 is TGCAGTGCGCCGGGACTCAGGGCTAATGAGCAGTTCTTC. Translated: CSAPGLRANEQFF.

In its sample, this clonotype was seen many times. The gene calls are TRBV7-9 and TRBJ1-3, with D hard to call. The CDR3 is made up of 11 amino acids. Germline CDR1 and CDR2: SEHNR and FQNEAQ (reference sequence). The V gene lost 8 bases and the J gene lost 8 bases, with 10 bases spanning the gap. DNA of the CDR3: TGTGCCAGCCTCTACGGGGACACCATATATTTT. Its protein is CASLYGDTIYF.

V and J are TRBV4-2 and TRBJ2-1; D ambiguous. The CDR3 consists of 13 residues. Germline CDR1 LGHNA, CDR2 YNFKEQ. V lost 0 bases and J 8 bases, leaving 8 bases between the germline ends. CDR3 loop: CASSQEEWDEQFF. The CDR3 nucleotides read TGTGCCAGCAGCCAAGAGGAATGGGATGAGCAGTTCTTC.

This clonotype came up a few times. V gene TRBV6-5 combines with J gene TRBJ2-5, with D unclear. This CDR3 contains 16 residues. CDR1 is MNHEY and CDR2 is SVGAGI in the germline V gene. Trimming shortened V by 2 bases and J by 2 bases, and 15 bases separated the two germline ends. The CDR3 spells CASSYAYELEQETQYF. DNA of the CDR3: TGTGCCAGCAGTTACGCCTATGAGTTGGAGCAAGAGACCCAGTACTTC.

A word on this clonotype: Sequence at one end of the junction differs from germline and may be a read error. The rearrangement links TRBV7-3 to TRBJ2-3; D is unclear. CDR3 length: 14 residues. CDR1 SGHTA and CDR2 FQGTGA come from the germline V gene. CDR3 DNA sequence: TGTGCCAGCAACTTAACGGGTGGAACAGATACGCAGTATTTT. Encoded protein: CASNLTGGTDTQYF.

In its sample, this clonotype was seen many times. This chain connects TRBV7-9 to TRBJ2-1; 7 positions match TRBD1. This CDR3 has 19 residues. In germline, CDR1 is SEHNR, CDR2 FQNEAQ (reference sequence). V gave up 4 bases and J gave up 1 base; unmatched junction bases: 16. CDR3: CASSSPTGAAFSSYNEQFF. The CDR3 DNA reads as TGTGCCAGCAGCTCACCCACAGGGGCCGCGTTTTCTTCCTACAATGAGCAGTTCTTC.